This TCR beta chain is from a study of T-cell reconstitution after alpha-beta-depleted transplantation in children (dated by TCRdb to the mid-2010s). Study-level background: Using TCR repertoire profiling, the study quantitatively followed how T-cell immune reconstitution unfolded in children after TCRalphabeta/CD19-depleted allogeneic hematopoietic cell transplantation.

The library came from PCR. Data came from an Illumina HiSeq 2500. Molecular barcoding was employed in the preparation of TCR libraries, with unique molecular identifiers being used to normalize TCRbeta repertoire quantification. TCRdb reprocessing: public reads trimmed at Q25 with fastp, clones called with MiXCR, in-frame beta chains kept. Duplicate CDR3 protein sequences are folded into a single record with the most common DNA and genes. A total of hundreds of thousands of distinct CDR3 sequences appear in this sample, 9.5% to 15% of them only once. 2% to 3% of the sample belongs to the ten largest clones. From a lookup of the germline V gene (reference sequence), CDR1 and CDR2 are LGHDT and YNNKEL. Trimmed from V: 2 bases; trimmed from J: 4 bases; junction bases lacking a gene match: 5. From its cysteine to its phenylalanine, the CDR3 spans 14 amino acids. This entry keeps only the CDR3 DNA: 42 bases, framed from base 1.

About this clonotype: What this receptor recognizes is not known. One base away lies a much larger clone, so this may be a sequencing read error.

This TCR was recovered from a human donor who donated a stem cell graft to a child with acute lymphoblastic leukemia. Sequenced material: PBMCs from the stem cell graft donor, taken from the stem cell graft. The sequence joins TRBV3-1 to TRBJ2-7; TRBD2 matches 7 bases in the middle. The CDR3 amino acid sequence is: CASSQFQGGYEQYF. The sequenced DNA is TGTGCCAGCAGCCAATTTCAGGGAGGGTACGAGCAGTACTTC.